Below, 23 T cell receptor beta chains from the same sample are listed, as sequenced in a study of cytomegalovirus exposure and HLA in healthy donors (dated by TCRdb to between 2016 and 2019). The library came from the immunoSEQ multiplex PCR assay. A mixture of 60 forward primers for TCR Vbeta segments and 13 reverse primers for TCR Jbeta segments was used in the multiplex PCR. TCRdb retrieved this table from immuneACCESS and kept in-frame rearrangements only. Not all clones are present; in checked studies, unresolved V genes account for under half, and no reason is known for the remainder. In this sample the table shows under 200,000 clones, about 80% of which occur a single time. Jointly, the top ten make up 1% of the sample. The source material was PBMCs. These receptors originate from a woman between 45 and 65 years old in good health and CMV-seropositive.

The chain couples TRBV7-6 to TRBJ2-1; perhaps TRBD1 as D (5 bases). The CDR3 has 13 amino acids. V lost 8 bases and J 4 bases, leaving 12 bases between the germline ends. Germline lookup yields CDR1 SGHVS and CDR2 FNYEAQ. The CDR3 bases are TGTGCCAGCTCCCTAAGACAGTACAATGAGCAGTTCTTC. It encodes CASSLRQYNEQFF. The variable domain in full, completed from reference TRBV7-6 and TRBJ2-1, reads GAGVSQSPRYKVTKRGQDVALRCDPISGHVSLYWYRQALGQGPEFLTYFNYEAQQDKSGLPNDRFSAERPEGSISTLTIQRTEQRDSAMYRCASSLRQYNEQFFGPGTRLTVL.

The chain uses TRBV6-5 and TRBJ1-2; D gene ambiguous. This CDR3 is 13 amino acids long. In germline, CDR1 is MNHEY, CDR2 SVGAGI. V was trimmed by 4 bases and J by 7 bases, leaving 13 bases between them. Here the CDR3 reads CASSSRGPRGYTF. CDR3 coding DNA: TGTGCCAGCAGTTCCCGAGGTCCCCGTGGCTACACCTTC.

The chain employs TRBV19 and TRBJ1-4, with 7 bases that match TRBD1. The CDR3 has 12 amino acids. Looked up from germline, CDR1 is LNHDA and CDR2 is SQIVND (reference sequence). Trimming removed 6 bases from V and 5 bases from J; junction bases left unmatched: 0. CDR3 sequence reads: CASSRGNEKLFF. The CDR3 DNA sequence: TGTGCCAGTAGCAGGGGGAATGAAAAACTGTTTTTT.

The rearrangement joins TRBV11-1 to TRBJ2-1; TRBD2 matches at 12 bases. Germline values: CDR1 SGHAT, CDR2 FQDESV (reference sequence). Germline trimming cut 0 bases from V and 8 bases from J; bases unmatched to any gene: 8. CDR3 size: 17 residues. The CDR3 DNA follows: TGTGCCAGCAGCTTAGCCGGACTAGCGGGGAATGTATATGAGCAGTTCTTC. It is translated as CASSLAGLAGNVYEQFF.

The rearrangement joins TRBV15 to TRBJ1-2; 8 positions agree with TRBD1. The CDR3 is 14 residues long. V was pared by 6 bases and J by 3 bases, with 6 bases of the junction left unmatched. Germline V gene data show CDR1 as LNHNV and CDR2 as YYDKDF (reference sequence). The CDR3, as DNA: TGTGCCACCAGTCGGACAGGGAGAGACTATGGCTACACCTTC. It encodes CATSRTGRDYGYTF.

Comments on this clone: Sequence at one end of the junction differs from germline and may be a read error. The chain carries TRBV7-9 and TRBJ2-2, with D unresolved. Germline lookup yields CDR1 SEHNR and CDR2 FQNEAQ (reference sequence). The CDR3 is 15 amino acids. This chain's CDR3 is CSSSLVQPPTGELFF. Here the CDR3 DNA reads TGTTCCAGCAGCTTGGTACAGCCGCCGACCGGGGAGCTGTTTTTT.

The V call is TRBV7-9, the J call TRBJ2-7; 10 nucleotides agree with TRBD1. J lost 3 bases, V lost 6 bases, and 5 bases had no gene match. The germline gives CDR1 SEHNR, CDR2 FQNEAQ (reference sequence). This CDR3 region has 14 residues. The CDR3 spells CASRTGQGHYEQYF. CDR3 coding DNA: TGTGCCAGCAGGACGGGACAGGGGCACTACGAGCAGTACTTC.

This clone was seen once. The CDR3 DNA follows: TGTGCCAGCAGTTCTAGAGCATTGAACTATGGCTACACCTTC. It yields the protein CASSSRALNYGYTF. The J gene is TRBJ1-2, the V gene TRBV27; D unclear. CDR1 and CDR2 from the germline V gene are MNHEY and SMNVEV (reference sequence). This CDR3 is built from 14 residues. V lost 4 bases and J lost 2, with 11 bases in between.

This clone appeared once. CDR3 bases: TGTGCCAGCAGTGAGGGCAGGTATGGCTACACCTTC. This sequence encodes CASSEGRYGYTF. This chain connects TRBV6-1 to TRBJ1-2; D uncertain. Trimming pared 3 bases from V and 5 bases from J, leaving 7 bases between. CDR3 size: 12 residues. Germline CDR1 is MNHNS and CDR2 is SASEGT.

The chain joins TRBV25-1 to TRBJ1-2; TRBD1 matches 7 bases. In germline, CDR1 is MGHDK, CDR2 SYGVNS. The CDR3 covers 15 residues. With 0 bases clipped from V and 6 bases from J, the junction kept 7 bases outside the gene matches. CDR3 sequence reads: CASSEYRARGDGYTF. In nucleotides, the CDR3 is TGTGCCAGCAGTGAATATCGGGCCAGGGGGGATGGCTACACCTTC.

This chain uses TRBV7-9 with TRBJ1-1; TRBD1 agrees at 7 bases. CDR1 and CDR2 from the germline V gene are SEHNR and FQNEAQ (reference sequence). This CDR3 spans 13 amino acids. Trimming removed 5 bases from V and 9 bases from J; junction bases left unmatched: 9. The CDR3 sequence is CASSPDRVPKAFF. CDR3 in DNA: TGTGCCAGCAGCCCCGACAGGGTACCCAAAGCTTTCTTT.

The gene calls are TRBV19 and TRBJ1-5; D possibly corresponds to TRBD1 (6 bases). Germline values: CDR1 LNHDA, CDR2 SQIVND (reference sequence). The V end lost 5 bases, the J end lost 2 bases, and 10 bases lay between the germline ends. The CDR3 has 14 amino acids. DNA of the CDR3: TGTGCCAGTAGTGGACAGTGGGGCAATCAGCCCCAGCATTTT. Translation: CASSGQWGNQPQHF.

J is TRBJ2-5 and V is TRBV28; D not certain. CDR1 is MDHEN, CDR2 SYDVKM, per germline. The CDR3 length is 14 residues. Trimming stripped 1 base from V and 11 bases from J, with 17 bases between. The CDR3 loop reads CASSLYAPYGAQYF. The CDR3 DNA follows: TGTGCCAGCAGTTTATATGCGCCCTATGGTGCGCAGTACTTC.

The CDR3 DNA reads as TGCGCCAGCAGCCAAGTTAGGGGGAACACTGAAGCTTTCTTT. Residues: CASSQVRGNTEAFF. This rearrangement joins TRBV4-1 to TRBJ1-1; maybe TRBD1 (5 bases). Germline values: CDR1 MGHRA, CDR2 YSYEKL. CDR3 length: 14 residues. V gave up 1 base and J gave up 1 base, with 7 bases separating them.

The V and J genes are TRBV5-4 and TRBJ2-4; weak D call: TRBD2 (5 bases). Trimming stripped 4 bases from V and 6 bases from J, with 20 bases between. The CDR3 has 16 residues. Germline V gene lookup returns CDR1 SGHNT and CDR2 YYREEE (reference sequence). CDR3 residues: CASSLFTDPGINIQYF. CDR3 coding DNA: TGTGCCAGCAGCCTATTTACGGACCCGGGAATAAACATTCAGTACTTC.

The chain couples TRBV19 to TRBJ1-2, with D possibly being TRBD1 (6 bases). The CDR3 contains 15 residues. Trimming took off 3 bases at V and 7 bases at J, with 18 bases between the two ends. In germline, CDR1 is LNHDA, CDR2 SQIVND (reference sequence). DNA of the CDR3: TGTGCCAGTAGTATTGGACAAGGGGGTCTAATTGGCTACACCTTC. It is translated as CASSIGQGGLIGYTF.

V gene TRBV5-6 combines with J gene TRBJ2-3; 7 bases align to TRBD2. Germline V CDR1 and CDR2: SGHDT, YYEEEE. J was trimmed by 3 bases and V by 4 bases; bases with no gene match: 11. The CDR3 spans 16 residues. The CDR3 DNA reads as TGTGCCAGCAGCCCGGGAGGCACCCTGGTTACAGATACGCAGTATTTT. Protein sequence: CASSPGGTLVTDTQYF.

This chain uses TRBV27 with TRBJ1-2, with D perhaps matching TRBD1 (5 bases). CDR1 MNHEY and CDR2 SMNVEV come from the germline V gene (reference sequence). The length of the CDR3 is 11 residues. V was shortened by 6 bases and J by 5 bases, with 7 bases between the two germline ends. The CDR3 is CASRSGYGYTF. In DNA form, the CDR3 reads TGTGCCAGCAGATCAGGGTATGGCTACACCTTC.

V usage is TRBV5-1 and J usage is TRBJ2-1, with a possible D match to TRBD1 (7 bases). The CDR3 totals 14 residues. Trimming shortened V by 4 bases and J by 6 bases, and 14 bases separated the two germline ends. Germline V gives CDR1 SGHRS, CDR2 YFSETQ. The CDR3 loop is CASSQGGSGNEQFF. CDR3 in DNA: TGCGCCAGCAGCCAGGGGGGTTCGGGCAATGAGCAGTTCTTC.

As DNA, the CDR3 is TGTGCCAGCTCACCAGGGCAAGGAGGCACCATATATTTT. It specifies CASSPGQGGTIYF. V usage is TRBV18 and J usage is TRBJ1-3, with D uncertain. Trimming removed 2 bases at V and 9 bases at J, with 11 bases between. The germline V gene encodes CDR1 KGHSH and CDR2 LQKENI. The CDR3 spans 13 residues. Based on the CDR3 plus reference TRBV18 and TRBJ1-3, the full variable domain is NAGVMQNPRHLVRRRGQEARLRCSPMKGHSHVYWYRQLPEEGLKFMVYLQKENIIDESGMPKERFSAEFPKEGPSILRIQQVVRGDSAAYFCASSPGQGGTIYFGEGSWLTVV.

This clone was recorded once. The chain is built from TRBV18 and TRBJ2-2; TRBD1 aligns across 7 bases. Losses at the gene ends were 0 bases for V and 2 bases for J; bases not matched to a gene: 9. The CDR3 runs 18 residues. CDR1 and CDR2 from the germline V gene are KGHSH and LQKENI. CDR3 residues: CASSPPYSGQVNTGELFF. The CDR3 nucleotides are TGTGCCAGCTCACCACCGTATTCCGGACAGGTTAACACCGGGGAGCTGTTTTTT.

V usage is TRBV9 and J usage is TRBJ2-1, with D possibly TRBD2 on 6 matching bases. This CDR3 region has 15 residues. V was shortened by 3 bases and J by 0 bases, with 10 bases between the two germline ends. Germline assignment: CDR1 SGDLS and CDR2 YYNGEE. This CDR3 reads CASSASVSSYNEQFF. CDR3 sequence (DNA): TGTGCCAGCAGCGCTAGCGTTAGCTCCTACAATGAGCAGTTCTTC. The entire variable domain, with the rest obtained from reference TRBV9 and TRBJ2-1, is as follows: DSGVTQTPKHLITATGQRVTLRCSPRSGDLSVYWYQQSLDQGLQFLIQYYNGEERAKGNILERFSAQQFPDLHSELNLSSLELGDSALYFCASSASVSSYNEQFFGPGTRLTVL.

This clone showed up just a few times. V is TRBV7-2 and J is TRBJ2-2; 12 positions match TRBD2. Trimming cost V 2 bases and J 3 bases; bases outside gene matches: 4. Germline CDR1 reads SGHTA; CDR2 reads FQGNSA. This CDR3 is built from 17 residues. DNA of the CDR3: TGTGCCAGCAGCTTAAGGCTAGCGGGGGGGTACACCGGGGAGCTGTTTTTT. Protein: CASSLRLAGGYTGELFF.